The clone carrying this TCR beta chain has just a few counts. This sample was taken from a study of control samples from healthy donors and cancer patients. The CDR3 loop spans 14 amino acids. Trimming cost V 5 bases and J 11 bases; bases outside gene matches: 13. Germline CDR1 and CDR2: LGHNT and FRNRAP. The repertoire was sequenced with immunoSEQ multiplex PCR; TCRdb's copy has only in-frame clones and lacks some. The table lists about 250,000 clones, around 80% of them singletons. The sequence came from a woman aged 55-75 years with lung cancer. What was sequenced was PBMCs. The V call is TRBV12-5, the J call TRBJ1-1; 8 nucleotides line up with TRBD1. CDR3: CASGTGQGEGEAFF. The CDR3 DNA reads as TGTGCTAGTGGTACCGGACAGGGAGAAGGTGAGGCTTTCTTT.